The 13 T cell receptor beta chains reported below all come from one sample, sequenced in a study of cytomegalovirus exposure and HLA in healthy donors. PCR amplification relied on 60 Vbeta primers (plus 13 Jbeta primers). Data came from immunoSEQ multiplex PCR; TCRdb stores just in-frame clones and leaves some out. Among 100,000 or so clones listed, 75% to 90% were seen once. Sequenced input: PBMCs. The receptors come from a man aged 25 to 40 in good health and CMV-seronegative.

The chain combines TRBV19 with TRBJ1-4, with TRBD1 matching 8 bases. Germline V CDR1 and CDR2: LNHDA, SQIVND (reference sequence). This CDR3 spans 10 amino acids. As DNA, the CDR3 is TGTGGATCAGGGGGCGAAAAACTGTTTTTT. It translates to CGSGGEKLFF.

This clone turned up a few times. This chain's CDR3 is CASSLEVGRPLNLEQYF. The CDR3 DNA reads TGTGCCAGCAGCTTAGAGGTCGGGAGACCTCTGAATCTCGAGCAGTACTTC. The rearrangement links TRBV11-2 to TRBJ2-7; TRBD2 might be the D (6 bases). This CDR3 has 17 amino acids. Germline V CDR1 and CDR2: SGHAT, FQNNGV. Deletions cut 0 bases from V and 6 bases from J, with 21 bases between.

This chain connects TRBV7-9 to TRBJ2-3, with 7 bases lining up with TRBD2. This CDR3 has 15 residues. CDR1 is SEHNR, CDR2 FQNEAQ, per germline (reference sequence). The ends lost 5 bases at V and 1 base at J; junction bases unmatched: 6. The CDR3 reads CASSPLSGGTDTQYF. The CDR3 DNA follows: TGTGCCAGCAGCCCCCTGAGCGGGGGCACAGATACGCAGTATTTT.

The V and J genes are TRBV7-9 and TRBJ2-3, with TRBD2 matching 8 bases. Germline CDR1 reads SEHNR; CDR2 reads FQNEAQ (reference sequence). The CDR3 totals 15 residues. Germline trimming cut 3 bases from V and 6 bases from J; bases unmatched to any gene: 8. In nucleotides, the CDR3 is TGTGCCAGCAGCTTTGAGGGACTAGTAGTCGATACGCAGTATTTT. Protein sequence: CASSFEGLVVDTQYF.

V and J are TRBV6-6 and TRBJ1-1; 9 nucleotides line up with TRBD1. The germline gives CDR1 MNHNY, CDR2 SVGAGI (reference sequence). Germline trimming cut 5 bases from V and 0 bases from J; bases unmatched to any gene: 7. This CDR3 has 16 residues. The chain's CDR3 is CASSPDRGMMNTEAFF. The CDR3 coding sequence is TGTGCCAGCAGTCCGGACAGGGGCATGATGAACACTGAAGCTTTCTTT.

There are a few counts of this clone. CDR3 sequence: CASSVIDRDIQYF. In DNA form, the CDR3 reads TGTGCCAGCAGTGTAATAGATCGGGACATTCAGTACTTC. J is TRBJ2-4 and V is TRBV6-1; D call uncertain. The germline V gene has CDR1 MNHNS and CDR2 SASEGT. The CDR3 has 13 residues. Trimming shortened V by 4 bases and J by 8 bases, and 12 bases separated the two germline ends.

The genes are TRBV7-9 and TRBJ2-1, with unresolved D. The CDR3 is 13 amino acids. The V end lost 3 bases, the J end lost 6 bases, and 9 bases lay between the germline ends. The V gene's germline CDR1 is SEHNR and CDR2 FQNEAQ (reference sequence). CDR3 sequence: CASSLAPGNEQFF. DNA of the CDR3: TGTGCCAGCAGCTTGGCCCCAGGCAATGAGCAGTTCTTC. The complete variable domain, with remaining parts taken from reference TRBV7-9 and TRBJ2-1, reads DTGVSQNPRHKITKRGQNVTFRCDPISEHNRLYWYRQTLGQGPEFLTYFQNEAQLEKSRLLSDRFSAERPKGSFSTLEIQRTEQGDSAMYLCASSLAPGNEQFFGPGTRLTVL.

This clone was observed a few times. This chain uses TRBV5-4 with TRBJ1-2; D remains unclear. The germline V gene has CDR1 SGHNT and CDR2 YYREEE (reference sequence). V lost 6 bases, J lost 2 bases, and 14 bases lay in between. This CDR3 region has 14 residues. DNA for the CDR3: TGTGCCAGCATTATGGGAGGATCCAACTATGGCTACACCTTC. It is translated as CASIMGGSNYGYTF.

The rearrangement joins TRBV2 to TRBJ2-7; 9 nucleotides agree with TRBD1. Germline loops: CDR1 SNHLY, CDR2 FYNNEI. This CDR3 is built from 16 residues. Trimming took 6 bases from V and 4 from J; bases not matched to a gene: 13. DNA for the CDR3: TGTGCCAGCAGCGAGATCGGGGGACAGGGATATTACGAGCAGTACTTC. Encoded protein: CASSEIGGQGYYEQYF.

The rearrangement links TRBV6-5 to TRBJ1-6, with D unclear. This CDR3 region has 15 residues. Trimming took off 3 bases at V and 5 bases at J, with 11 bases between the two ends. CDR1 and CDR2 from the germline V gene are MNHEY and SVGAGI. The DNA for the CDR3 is TGTGCCAGCAGTTATACGGGGAATAATAATTCACCCCTCCACTTT. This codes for CASSYTGNNNSPLHF.

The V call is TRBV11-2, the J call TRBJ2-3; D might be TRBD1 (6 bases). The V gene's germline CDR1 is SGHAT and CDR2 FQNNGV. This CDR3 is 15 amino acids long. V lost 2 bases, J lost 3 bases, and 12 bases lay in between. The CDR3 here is CASSLQARGTDTQYF. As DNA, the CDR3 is TGTGCCAGCAGCTTACAGGCAAGGGGGACAGATACGCAGTATTTT.

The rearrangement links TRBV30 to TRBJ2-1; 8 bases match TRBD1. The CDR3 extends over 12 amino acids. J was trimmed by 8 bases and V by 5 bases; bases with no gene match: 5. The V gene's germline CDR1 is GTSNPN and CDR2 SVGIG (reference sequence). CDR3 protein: CAWGQGLHEQFF. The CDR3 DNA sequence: TGTGCCTGGGGACAGGGTCTCCATGAGCAGTTCTTC.

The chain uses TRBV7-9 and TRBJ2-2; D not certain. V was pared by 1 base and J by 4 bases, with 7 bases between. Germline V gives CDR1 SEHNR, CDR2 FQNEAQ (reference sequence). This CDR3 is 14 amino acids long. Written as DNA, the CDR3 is TGTGCCAGCAGCTTAGTAGAAACCACCGGGGAGCTGTTTTTT. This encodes CASSLVETTGELFF.